Shown below are 9 T cell receptor beta chains from a single sample sequenced in a study of OX40 agonist ivuxolimab in advanced cancers. Method: immunoSEQ multiplex PCR; TCRdb's copy keeps in-frame clones and lacks some. The sample has a few hundred clones; 61% are singletons. The sample was gathered in a trial of the OX40 agonist ivuxolimab. These receptors were collected from an adult with an advanced solid tumor such as melanoma, head and neck, liver or kidney cancer.

The rearrangement uses TRBV6-8 and TRBJ2-7, with 12 bases fitting TRBD2. CDR1 and CDR2 (germline): MNHGY, SAAAGT. The CDR3 contains 16 residues. Losses at the gene ends were 4 bases for V and 0 bases for J; bases not matched to a gene: 4. The CDR3 protein is CASSSTSGSSSYEQYF. The CDR3 nucleotides read TGTGCCAGCAGTTCGACTAGCGGGAGTAGCTCCTACGAGCAGTACTTC.

There are a few counts of this clone. The V gene is TRBV30, the J gene TRBJ2-7; 9 bases align to TRBD1. The CDR3 spans 13 residues. After removal of 0 bases from V and 3 bases from J, the junction contained 0 bases not matched to a gene. Per the germline V gene, CDR1 is GTSNPN and CDR2 is SVGIG (reference sequence). The CDR3 nucleotides are TGTGCCTGGAGTGTGGGACAGGGCTACGAGCAGTACTTC. It yields the protein CAWSVGQGYEQYF.

This clone is large by share. CDR3: CASRPSPTLYTGELFF. DNA for the CDR3: TGTGCCAGCAGGCCTAGCCCTACCCTCTACACCGGGGAGCTGTTTTTT. The genes are TRBV6-8 and TRBJ2-2; tentatively, D is TRBD2 (5 bases). The germline V gene has CDR1 MNHGY and CDR2 SAAAGT. Between the trimmed V and J ends, which lost 6 bases and 3 bases, there was a span of 17 bases. The CDR3 sequence is 16 residues long.

A word on this clone: One end of the junction varies from germline; a read error may be responsible. This CDR3 reads CASSTTGVPEAFF. The CDR3 coding sequence is TGTGCCAGCAGTACTACAGGGGTCCCTGAGGCTTTCTTT. The chain has TRBV28 and TRBJ1-1; 7 bases align to TRBD1. Germline V gene data show CDR1 as MDHEN and CDR2 as SYDVKM. The CDR3 contains 13 residues.

V and J are TRBV7-6 and TRBJ1-2; D not certain. In germline, CDR1 is SGHVS, CDR2 FNYEAQ. The CDR3 runs to 14 residues. Trimming shortened V by 5 bases and J by 7 bases, and 17 bases separated the two germline ends. The CDR3 sequence is CASSPDVSGGGYTF. For the CDR3, the DNA is TGTGCCAGCAGCCCCGATGTTTCAGGAGGTGGCTACACCTTC.

V gene TRBV6-8 combines with J gene TRBJ2-5; D uncertain. The length of the CDR3 is 14 residues. CDR1 MNHGY and CDR2 SAAAGT come from the germline V gene. Trimming took off 6 bases at V and 1 base at J, with 12 bases between the two ends. CDR3 DNA: TGTGCCAGCAGCATCCTAGGGTTCCAAGAGACCCAGTACTTC. Translated, it gives CASSILGFQETQYF.

The chain recombines TRBV6-8 with TRBJ2-1; 15 positions agree with TRBD2. The CDR3 contains 16 residues. Germline trimming cut 2 bases from V and 4 bases from J; bases unmatched to any gene: 0. Per germline, CDR1 MNHGY and CDR2 SAAAGT. As DNA, the CDR3 is TGTGCCAGCAGTTACGGACTAGCGGGAGGGTACAATGAGCAGTTCTTC. Translation gives CASSYGLAGGYNEQFF.

V is TRBV28 and J is TRBJ1-2; perhaps TRBD1 as D (6 bases). V was pared by 3 bases and J by 2 bases, with 13 bases between. The germline V gene encodes CDR1 MDHEN and CDR2 SYDVKM. The CDR3 contains 15 residues. In DNA form, the CDR3 reads TGTGCCAGCAGTTTTCCGCGACAGGCGAACTATGGCTACACCTTC. Translation: CASSFPRQANYGYTF.

In its sample, this clone was seen a few times. This rearrangement joins TRBV11-3 to TRBJ2-7, with 11 bases identical to TRBD2. The CDR3 length is 14 residues. V shed 5 bases and J 3 bases; nucleotides not matched to a gene: 3. Germline V gene lookup returns CDR1 SGHNT and CDR2 YENEEA. DNA for the CDR3: TGTGCCAGCAGCATTCTAGCGGGAGGCTACGAGCAGTACTTC. As protein: CASSILAGGYEQYF.